This T cell receptor (beta chain) was sequenced in a study of vaccination and CD4 T cells after COVID-19. About the research overall: Overlapping spike peptides from SARS-CoV-2, HCoV-NL63, HCoV-OC43 and HCoV-229E served to stimulate the cells.

With the Oncomine TCR Beta short-read assay, DNA from cultured CD4+ T cells was sequenced. TCRdb processed the PCR reads anew with MiXCR; each CDR3 protein has one entry. The profile shows 15,000 to 20,000 distinct CDR3 sequences, less than 45% of them singletons. The treatment denotes: 10-day PBMC culture with coronavirus spike peptide pools or control peptides (ViraFEST assay). CDR1 is LNHDA and CDR2 is SQIVND in the germline V gene (reference sequence). V lost 6 bases and J lost 0, with 13 bases in between. This CDR3 comprises 15 residues. A remark on this clonotype: No antigen is known for it.

The chain is built from TRBV19 and TRBJ2-3; possible D gene TRBD2, 5 bases. The sample was CD4+ T cells from blood, cultured in vitro, taken before SARS-CoV-2 vaccination. The TCR was taken from a human donor who received a COVID-19 vaccine. CDR3 bases: TGTGCCAGTAGCCCGGACCGGACTAGCACAGATACGCAGTATTTT. Translating it yields CASSPDRTSTDTQYF.